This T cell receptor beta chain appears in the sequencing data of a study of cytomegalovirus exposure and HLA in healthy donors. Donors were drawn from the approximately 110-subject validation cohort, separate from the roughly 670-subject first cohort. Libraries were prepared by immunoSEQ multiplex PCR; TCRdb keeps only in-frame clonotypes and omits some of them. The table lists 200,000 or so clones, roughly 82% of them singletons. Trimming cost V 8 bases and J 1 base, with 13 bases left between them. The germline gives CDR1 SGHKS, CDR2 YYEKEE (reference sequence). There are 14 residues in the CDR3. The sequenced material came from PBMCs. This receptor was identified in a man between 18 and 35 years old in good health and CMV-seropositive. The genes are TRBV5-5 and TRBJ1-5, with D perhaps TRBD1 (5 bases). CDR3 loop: CASDGGVSNQPQHF. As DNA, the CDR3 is TGTGCCAGTGATGGGGGGGTCAGCAATCAGCCCCAGCATTTT.